The rows below give T cell receptor beta chains drawn from one sample of a study of OX40 agonist ivuxolimab in advanced cancers. Assay: immunoSEQ multiplex PCR; the TCRdb copy retains only in-frame clones and omits some. The table lists 40,000 to 50,000 clones, 88% of them singletons. This sample comprised CD4+ or CD8+ T cells sorted from blood, obtained in a trial of the OX40 agonist ivuxolimab. These receptors originate from an adult with an advanced solid tumor such as melanoma, head and neck, liver or kidney cancer. CDR3s include the opening cysteine and the closing phenylalanine or tryptophan. Fields, in order: D gene, CDR3 length, J gene, V gene, clone size, CDR3 DNA, CDR3 protein. D genes are given only for firm matches. The size entry is marked missing in some rows and otherwise reads once, few, many or a size class.

D: NA
length: 13
J: TRBJ2-3
V: TRBV27
size: NA
DNA: TGTGCCAGCAGTTTACGGAATACGGAGACGCAGTATTTT
CDR3: CASSLRNTETQYF

D: NA
length: 15
J: TRBJ2-7
V: TRBV14
size: once
DNA: TGTGCCAGCAGCCTTGACGTGGACTCAGTGCACGAGCAGTACTTC
CDR3: CASSLDVDSVHEQYF

D: TRBD2
length: 16
J: TRBJ2-1
V: TRBV7-2
size: NA
DNA: TGTGCCAGCAGCTCCCTAGCGGGGGGGGTCTACAATGAGCAGTTCTTC
CDR3: CASSSLAGGVYNEQFF

D: TRBD2
length: 16
J: TRBJ2-1
V: TRBV6-4
size: NA
DNA: TGTGCCAGCAGTCAGACCGGGACTAGCGGGAGCGGGGAGCAGTTCTTC
CDR3: CASSQTGTSGSGEQFF

D: TRBD2
length: 13
J: TRBJ2-5
V: TRBV2
size: NA
DNA: TGTGCCAGCATGGGACTAGCAGAAGAGACCCAGTACTTC
CDR3: CASMGLAEETQYF

D: NA
length: 15
J: TRBJ2-1
V: TRBV5-1
size: NA
DNA: TGCGCCAGCAGGGAGGACGGTGCCGGATACAATGAGCAGTTCTTC
CDR3: CASREDGAGYNEQFF

D: NA
length: 12
J: TRBJ2-7
V: TRBV2
size: NA
DNA: TGTGCCAGCAGTGGTCAGGGATTAGGACAGTACTTC
CDR3: CASSGQGLGQYF

D: NA
length: 12
J: TRBJ1-1
V: TRBV25-1
size: NA
DNA: TGTGCCAGCAGTTTCGGGAACACTGAAGCTTTCTTT
CDR3: CASSFGNTEAFF

D: NA
length: 13
J: TRBJ1-2
V: TRBV7-8
size: NA
DNA: TGTGCCAGCAGCTTAGCAGGGAACTATGGCTACACCTTC
CDR3: CASSLAGNYGYTF

D: TRBD1
length: 14
J: TRBJ2-7
V: TRBV5-1
size: NA
DNA: TGCGCCAGCAGCTTGTACGGACAGGGACGGGAGCAGTACTTC
CDR3: CASSLYGQGREQYF

D: NA
length: 15
J: TRBJ1-1
V: TRBV7-6
size: NA
DNA: TGTGCCAGCAGCAAAGAATCTGCCGGGACCCGAGAAGCTTTCTTT
CDR3: CASSKESAGTREAFF

D: TRBD1
length: 17
J: TRBJ1-5
V: TRBV28
size: NA
DNA: TGTGCCAGCAGTCCCCCTCAAGGGGGCGCATATGGACAGCCCCAGCATTTT
CDR3: CASSPPQGGAYGQPQHF

D: NA
length: 16
J: TRBJ1-4
V: TRBV28
size: NA
DNA: TGTGCCAGCAGTTTAACAGGGATGGGAACTAATGAAAAACTGTTTTTT
CDR3: CASSLTGMGTNEKLFF

D: TRBD2
length: 16
J: TRBJ2-5
V: TRBV9
size: once
DNA: TGTGCCAGCAGCCCCCGGGGTAGCGGGGGGGCAGAGACCCAGTACTTC
CDR3: CASSPRGSGGAETQYF

D: NA
length: 11
J: TRBJ2-7
V: TRBV6-5
size: NA
DNA: TGTGCCTCCAGACACTCCTACGAGCAGTACTTC
CDR3: CASRHSYEQYF

D: NA
length: 14
J: TRBJ2-7
V: TRBV7-2
size: NA
DNA: TGTGCCAGCAGCTTATATGGGAGTCACTACGAGCAGTACTTC
CDR3: CASSLYGSHYEQYF

D: NA
length: 15
J: TRBJ1-4
V: TRBV5-4
size: NA
DNA: TGTGCCAGCAGCGACCCGGGATCTGGGGGTGAAAAACTGTTTTTT
CDR3: CASSDPGSGGEKLFF

D: NA
length: 13
J: TRBJ1-1
V: TRBV29-1
size: NA
DNA: TGCAGCGTTGTACTTCTGGGGGGCACTGAAGCTTTCTTT
CDR3: CSVVLLGGTEAFF

D: NA
length: 16
J: TRBJ2-1
V: TRBV25-1
size: NA
DNA: TGTGCCAGCAGTGAATTAGGACAGAGGCCAGACAATGAGCAGTTCTTC
CDR3: CASSELGQRPDNEQFF

D: NA
length: 11
J: TRBJ2-5
V: TRBV29-1
size: NA
DNA: TGCAGCGTTGATAATCAAGAGACCCAGTACTTC
CDR3: CSVDNQETQYF

D: NA
length: 12
J: TRBJ2-5
V: TRBV29-1
size: few
DNA: TGCAGCGTTGTCGGGCCGCAAGAGACCCAGTACTTC
CDR3: CSVVGPQETQYF

D: NA
length: 14
J: TRBJ1-3
V: TRBV9
size: NA
DNA: TGTGCCAGCAGCAACCAGGGTACTGGAAACACCATATATTTT
CDR3: CASSNQGTGNTIYF

D: NA
length: 12
J: TRBJ2-7
V: TRBV10-2
size: NA
DNA: TGCGCCAGCAGCGAGTTGACCTACGAGCAGTACTTC
CDR3: CASSELTYEQYF

D: NA
length: 15
J: TRBJ2-5
V: TRBV10-2
size: once
DNA: TGCGCCAGCAGGGAATACAGGGGGGGGGAAGAGACCCAGTACTTC
CDR3: CASREYRGGEETQYF

D: TRBD1
length: 16
J: TRBJ2-1
V: TRBV9
size: NA
DNA: TGTGCCAGCAGCGCCGATCCGGGACAGGGTGCAAATGAGCAGTTCTTC
CDR3: CASSADPGQGANEQFF

D: TRBD2
length: 15
J: TRBJ2-7
V: TRBV27
size: NA
DNA: TGTGCCAGCAGTTTATCGGGGGGGTACTTCTACGAGCAGTACTTC
CDR3: CASSLSGGYFYEQYF

D: NA
length: 14
J: TRBJ2-3
V: TRBV5-4
size: NA
DNA: TGTGCCAGCAGCTTGGAGGGCGGCCGGGGGCCGCAGTATTTT
CDR3: CASSLEGGRGPQYF

D: NA
length: 13
J: TRBJ1-1
V: TRBV7-3
size: NA
DNA: TGTGCCAGCAGCTTCCGGAGGAACACTGAAGCTTTCTTT
CDR3: CASSFRRNTEAFF

D: NA
length: 13
J: TRBJ2-5
V: TRBV19
size: NA
DNA: TGTGCCAGTAGTATCGCGCCAGGGGCTAGGCAGTACTTC
CDR3: CASSIAPGARQYF

D: TRBD1
length: 15
J: TRBJ2-1
V: TRBV7-7
size: NA
DNA: TGTGCTAGCAGCTTAGCACAGGGGGCGGCTTTTGAGCAGTTCTTC
CDR3: CASSLAQGAAFEQFF

D: TRBD1
length: 21
J: TRBJ2-7
V: TRBV4-3
size: NA
DNA: TGCGCCAGCAGCCAAGATTCGGTAGGGACAGGGCGGTCCGGGGCCTCCTACGAGCAGTACTTC
CDR3: CASSQDSVGTGRSGASYEQYF